This T cell receptor beta chain comes out of a study of Ad26.COV2.S vaccination and SARS-CoV-2 variants. The wider study: Donor participated within the Ad26.COV2.S arm of the COV1001 trial. In the study, Ad26.COV2.S was injected intramuscularly once, or twice 56 days apart.

Assay used: immunoSEQ multiplex PCR; TCRdb lists only in-frame clones, some missing. The table records some 250,000 clones, roughly 90% of them present only once. Trimming took off 6 bases at V and 0 bases at J, with 14 bases between the two ends. Germline CDR1 is WSHSY and CDR2 is SAAADI. The CDR3 runs to 16 residues. Findings and caveats of the study: The authors reported substantial breadth in spike-specific CD8+ and CD4+ T cell responses after vaccination.

Regarding treatment: around 19 received Ad26.COV2.S at low or high dose, single or two shots; about five received placebo; per-sample allocation not given. Sampling took place 63 days after the first vaccine or placebo injection. An adult aged 18-55 years in Boston served as the donor. Notes on this clone: No antigen is known for it.

V is TRBV10-2 and J is TRBJ2-2; D is possibly TRBD1 (6 bases). This TCR was sampled from a person between 18 and 65 years old who received the Ad26.COV2.S COVID-19 vaccine or a placebo. The starting material was peripheral blood, obtained in a trial of Ad26.COV2.S vaccine versus placebo. The CDR3 DNA reads as TGCGCCAGCAGAACTAGGGGGACGGCGAACACCGGGGAGCTGTTTTTT. Its translation: CASRTRGTANTGELFF.